This T cell receptor beta chain was observed in a study of blood T cells in healthy people across ages. Study conclusions and caveats: Researchers judged that diversity estimates from one million T cells fell short of true values.

The CDR3 has 14 residues. Trimming cost V 4 bases and J 3 bases; bases outside gene matches: 6. Germline CDR1 SGHRS, CDR2 YFSETQ. Next came a second PCR, run for 7 to 11 cycles, which used a sample-barcoded 5' primer along with a J-beta primer mix. TCRdb reanalysed the 5' RACE reads using MiXCR and keeps one entry per CDR3 protein. The profile shows some 710,000 distinct CDR3 sequences, around a fifth of them singletons. Collection of around 10 milliliters of peripheral blood was performed for each donor. This clonotype was seen a handful of times. Its specificity is unknown. The genes are TRBV5-1 and TRBJ2-5, with 7 bases matching TRBD1. Input material: blood. This sequence was found in a man in his 70s in good health. CDR3 in amino acids: CASSQLDREETQYF. CDR3 DNA: TGCGCCAGCAGCCAACTTGACAGGGAAGAGACCCAGTACTTC.